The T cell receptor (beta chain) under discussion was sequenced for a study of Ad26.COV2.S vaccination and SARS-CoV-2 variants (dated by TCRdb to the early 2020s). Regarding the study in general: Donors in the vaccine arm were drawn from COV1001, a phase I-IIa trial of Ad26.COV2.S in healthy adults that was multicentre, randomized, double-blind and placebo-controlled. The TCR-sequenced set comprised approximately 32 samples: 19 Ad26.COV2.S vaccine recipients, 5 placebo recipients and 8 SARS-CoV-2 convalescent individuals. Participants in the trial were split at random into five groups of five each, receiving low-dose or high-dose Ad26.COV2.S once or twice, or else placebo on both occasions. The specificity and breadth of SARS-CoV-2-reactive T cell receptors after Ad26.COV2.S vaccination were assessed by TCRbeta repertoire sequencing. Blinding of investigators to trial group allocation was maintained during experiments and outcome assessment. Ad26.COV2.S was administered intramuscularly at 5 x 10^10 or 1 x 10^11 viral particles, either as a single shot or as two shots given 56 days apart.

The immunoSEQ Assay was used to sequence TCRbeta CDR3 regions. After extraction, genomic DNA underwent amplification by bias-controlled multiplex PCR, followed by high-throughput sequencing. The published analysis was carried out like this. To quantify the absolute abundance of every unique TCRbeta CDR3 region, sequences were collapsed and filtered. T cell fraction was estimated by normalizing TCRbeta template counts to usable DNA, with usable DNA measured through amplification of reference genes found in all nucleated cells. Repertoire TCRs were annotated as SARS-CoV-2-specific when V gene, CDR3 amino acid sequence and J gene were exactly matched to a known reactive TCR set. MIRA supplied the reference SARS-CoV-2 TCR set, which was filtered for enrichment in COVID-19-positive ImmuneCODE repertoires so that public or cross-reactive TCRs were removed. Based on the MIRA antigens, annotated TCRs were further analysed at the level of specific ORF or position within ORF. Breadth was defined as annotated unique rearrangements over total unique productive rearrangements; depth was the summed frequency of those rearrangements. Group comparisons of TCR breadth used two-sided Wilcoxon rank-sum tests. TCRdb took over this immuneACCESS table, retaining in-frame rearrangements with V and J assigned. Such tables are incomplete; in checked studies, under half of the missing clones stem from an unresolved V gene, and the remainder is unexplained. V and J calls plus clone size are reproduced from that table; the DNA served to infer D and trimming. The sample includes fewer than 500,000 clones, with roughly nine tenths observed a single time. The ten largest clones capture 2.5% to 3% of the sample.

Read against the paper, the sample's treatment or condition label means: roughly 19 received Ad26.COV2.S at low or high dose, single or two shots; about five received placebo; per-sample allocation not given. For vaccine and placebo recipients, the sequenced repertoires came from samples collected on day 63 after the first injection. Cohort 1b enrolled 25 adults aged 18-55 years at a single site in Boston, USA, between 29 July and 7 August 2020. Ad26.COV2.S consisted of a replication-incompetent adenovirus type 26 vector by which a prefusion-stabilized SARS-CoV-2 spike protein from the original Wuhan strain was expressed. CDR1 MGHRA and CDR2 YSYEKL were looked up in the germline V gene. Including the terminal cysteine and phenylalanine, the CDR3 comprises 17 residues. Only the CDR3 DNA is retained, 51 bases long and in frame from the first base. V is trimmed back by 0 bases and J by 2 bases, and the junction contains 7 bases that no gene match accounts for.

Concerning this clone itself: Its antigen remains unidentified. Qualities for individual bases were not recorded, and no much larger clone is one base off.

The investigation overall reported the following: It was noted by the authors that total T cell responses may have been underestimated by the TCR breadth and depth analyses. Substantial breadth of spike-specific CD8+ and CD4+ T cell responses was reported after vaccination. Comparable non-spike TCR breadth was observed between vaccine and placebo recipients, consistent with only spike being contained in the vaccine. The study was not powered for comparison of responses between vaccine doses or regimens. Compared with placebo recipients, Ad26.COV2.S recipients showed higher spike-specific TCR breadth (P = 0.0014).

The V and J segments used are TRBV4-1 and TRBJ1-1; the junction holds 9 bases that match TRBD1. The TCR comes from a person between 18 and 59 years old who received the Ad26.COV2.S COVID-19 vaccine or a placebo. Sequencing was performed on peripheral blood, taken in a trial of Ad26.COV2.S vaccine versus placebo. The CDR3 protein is CASSQDRDRAANTEAFF. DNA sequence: TGCGCCAGCAGCCAAGATAGGGACAGGGCCGCTAACACTGAAGCTTTCTTT.